The 21 T cell receptor beta chains presented below share a single source sample, sequenced in a study of T cell repertoires in cytomegalovirus infection. These TCRs' antigens remain unknown. Each CDR3 protein gets one entry after TCRdb re-called the reads with MiXCR. The sample shows roughly 990,000 distinct CDR3 sequences, 31% of them seen only once. Here the sequenced sample was cultured CD8+ T cells from PBMCs, taken from culture after CMV antigen stimulation. The receptors stem from a human donor in good health (CMV status not recorded). Some clones in this sample may be carry-over from other donors' samples.

The rearrangement joins TRBV6-6 to TRBJ1-1, with TRBD1 matching 9 bases. CDR1 is MNHNY and CDR2 is SVGAGI in the germline V gene (reference sequence). The CDR3 spans 15 residues. V lost 5 bases, J lost 3 bases, and 7 bases stayed unmatched. CDR3 region: CASSGRDRAYTEAFF. In nucleotides, the CDR3 is TGTGCCAGCAGTGGCCGGGACAGGGCCTACACTGAAGCTTTCTTT.

The gene calls are TRBV7-4 and TRBJ2-1; 7 nucleotides match TRBD1. With V trimmed by 2 bases and J by 5 bases, 6 bases remained unmatched. The CDR3 consists of 15 residues. Germline V gives CDR1 SGHVT, CDR2 SQSDAQ. CDR3 nucleotides: TGTGCCAGCAGCTTAATAGGGGGCGGACACAATGAGCAGTTCTTC. This sequence encodes CASSLIGGGHNEQFF. The full variable domain, completed using reference TRBV7-4 and TRBJ2-1, is GAGVSQSPRYKVAKRGRDVALRCDSISGHVTLYWYRQTLGQGSEVLTYSQSDAQRDKSGRPSGRFSAERPERSVSTLKIQRTEQGDSAVYLCASSLIGGGHNEQFFGPGTRLTVL.

This clonotype was seen only a few times. The CDR3 here is CAITQEGLYTDTQYF. In DNA form, the CDR3 reads TGTGCCATCACACAGGAGGGGCTGTACACAGATACGCAGTATTTT. This rearrangement joins TRBV11-2 to TRBJ2-3, with D perhaps TRBD2 (6 bases). Germline V gene sequence: CDR1 SGHAT, CDR2 FQNNGV. Trimming pared 10 bases from V and 2 bases from J, leaving 19 bases between. The CDR3 spans 15 residues.

In its sample, this clonotype was seen a few times. The chain is built from TRBV15 and TRBJ2-2; a weak D match, TRBD2 (5 bases). V shed 5 bases and J shed 5 bases, with 12 bases lying between them. The CDR3 length is 14 residues. Germline values: CDR1 LNHNV, CDR2 YYDKDF (reference sequence). The chain's CDR3 is CATSSIPGTGELFF. The DNA of the CDR3 is TGTGCCACCAGCTCCATCCCGGGGACCGGGGAGCTGTTTTTT.

In this sample, this clonotype turned up a few times. One end of the junction is discordant with germline, which a read error may explain. This chain joins TRBV7-6 and TRBJ2-2, with 12 nucleotides matching TRBD2. From germline, CDR1 is SGHVS and CDR2 FNYEAQ. The CDR3 consists of 17 residues. The CDR3 is CASSLGLAGMNTGELFF. In nucleotides, the CDR3 is TGTGCTAGCAGCCTCGGACTAGCGGGGATGAACACCGGGGAGCTGTTTTTT.

This clonotype has a count of ten or more. The germline gene is not matched at one end of the junction; a read error may be the cause. DNA for the CDR3: TGTGCCAGCAGTTTAGATAACACTGAAGCTTTCTTT. This gives the protein CASSLDNTEAFF. This chain uses TRBV7-9 with TRBJ1-1; D uncertain. Germline-derived CDR1 and CDR2 are SEHNR and FQNEAQ (reference sequence). The CDR3 extends over 12 amino acids.

V usage is TRBV6-5 and J usage is TRBJ2-5; 13 positions agree with TRBD2. Trimming removed 4 bases from V and 4 bases from J; junction bases left unmatched: 3. Germline CDR1 reads MNHEY; CDR2 reads SVGAGI. The CDR3 contains 15 residues. CDR3 nucleotide sequence: TGTGCCAGCAGTTGGAGGACTAGCGGGGGAGAGACCCAGTACTTC. Translating it yields CASSWRTSGGETQYF.

As regards this clonotype: A much larger clone differs from this one at a single base, so this may be a read error. In DNA, the CDR3 is TGTGTCAGCAGCCCGTGGGACCCAAGAGGGGATGAGCAGTTCTTC. It encodes CVSSPWDPRGDEQFF. The chain employs TRBV7-6 and TRBJ2-1; D might be TRBD1 or TRBD2, each matching 5 bases. Per germline, CDR1 SGHVS and CDR2 FNYEAQ. The CDR3 is 15 residues long. Filled out from reference TRBV7-6 and TRBJ2-1, the complete variable domain reads GAGVSQSPRYKVTKRGQDVALRCDPISGHVSLYWYRQALGQGPEFLTYFNYEAQQDKSGLPNDRFSAERPEGSISTLTIQRTEQRDSAMYRCVSSPWDPRGDEQFFGPGTRLTVL.

This chain connects TRBV6-5 to TRBJ2-7; D tentatively fits TRBD1 or TRBD2 (5 bases each). Trimming pared 5 bases from V and 3 bases from J, leaving 14 bases between. This CDR3 region has 14 residues. Germline CDR1 reads MNHEY; CDR2 reads SVGAGI. The chain's CDR3 is CASSPEGRLYEQYV. CDR3 bases: TGTGCCAGCAGTCCTGAGGGACGGCTCTACGAGCAGTACGTC.

This clonotype was seen a handful of times. This rearrangement joins TRBV6-2 or TRBV6-3 to TRBJ2-3; no clear D gene. The germline CDR1 and CDR2 sequences are MNHEY and SVGEGT. The CDR3 totals 15 residues. Trimming shortened V by 2 bases and J by 3 bases, and 12 bases separated the two germline ends. CDR3: CASSYPTIRTDTQYF. The CDR3 DNA follows: TGTGCCAGCAGTTACCCGACAATCCGAACAGATACGCAGTATTTT.

This clonotype has only a few counts. V usage is TRBV11-2 and J usage is TRBJ2-3, with D perhaps matching TRBD1 (5 bases). There are 12 residues in the CDR3. V was shortened by 7 bases and J by 1 base, with 6 bases between the two germline ends. CDR1 and CDR2 (germline): SGHAT, FQNNGV. Here the CDR3 reads CASTGRTDTQYF. The CDR3 DNA reads TGTGCCAGCACAGGGCGCACAGATACGCAGTATTTT.

J is TRBJ1-4 and V is TRBV7-9; D is uncertain. CDR3 length: 13 residues. The V gene's germline CDR1 is SEHNR and CDR2 FQNEAQ (reference sequence). Trimming removed 2 bases at V and 3 bases at J, with 4 bases between. The CDR3: CASSLTPNEKLFF. CDR3 sequence (DNA): TGTGCCAGCAGCTTAACCCCTAATGAAAAACTGTTTTTT.

The chain has TRBV6-2 or TRBV6-3 and TRBJ2-3, with TRBD1 as a possible D gene (6 bases). The CDR3 has 16 residues. Trimming cost V 4 bases and J 2 bases, with 16 bases left between them. Germline values: CDR1 MNHEY, CDR2 SVGEGT. The CDR3 protein is CASSWDYRDTTDTQYF. The CDR3 DNA is TGTGCCAGCAGTTGGGATTACCGGGACACCACAGATACGCAGTATTTT.

The rearrangement uses TRBV12-5 and TRBJ2-7, with no clear D. The CDR3 runs to 14 residues. Trimming stripped 0 bases from V and 3 bases from J, with 9 bases between. The V gene's germline CDR1 is LGHNT and CDR2 FRNRAP. The CDR3 region is CASGLVGPRYEQYV. CDR3 coding DNA: TGTGCTAGTGGTTTGGTCGGACCCCGCTACGAGCAGTACGTC.

The gene calls are TRBV29-1 and TRBJ2-7, with D possibly TRBD1 on 6 matching bases. V lost 7 bases and J lost 0, with 10 bases in between. Germline V lookup: CDR1 SQVTM, CDR2 ANQGSEA. The CDR3 is 12 residues long. The CDR3 loop reads CSASDSSYEQYV. The CDR3 region has the DNA TGCAGCGCCTCGGACAGCTCCTACGAGCAGTACGTC.

V gene TRBV28 combines with J gene TRBJ1-2; D unclear. The CDR3 length is 14 residues. Deletions cut 6 bases from V and 8 bases from J, with 19 bases between. Germline V gene sequence: CDR1 MDHEN, CDR2 SYDVKM. The CDR3 loop is CASSRPESLIGYTF. In DNA form, the CDR3 reads TGTGCCAGCAGCCGCCCCGAGTCCCTAATCGGCTACACCTTC.

This chain uses TRBV14 with TRBJ2-1; D perhaps matches TRBD1 (6 bases). V lost 4 bases, J lost 8 bases, and 12 bases lay in between. Germline values: CDR1 SGHDN, CDR2 FVKESK. The length of the CDR3 is 13 residues. The CDR3 is CASSRDIPDEQFF. CDR3 DNA: TGTGCCAGCAGCCGGGACATCCCAGATGAGCAGTTCTTC.

V and J are TRBV27 and TRBJ1-2; TRBD1 matches at 7 bases. CDR1 MNHEY and CDR2 SMNVEV come from the germline V gene (reference sequence). J gave up 4 bases and V 3 bases, and 5 bases lay outside the gene matches. The CDR3 contains 14 residues. The CDR3 here is CASSFSGTAYGYTF. DNA for the CDR3: TGTGCCAGCAGTTTCTCCGGGACAGCCTATGGCTACACCTTC.

V usage is TRBV20-1 and J usage is TRBJ2-7, with D possibly TRBD1 on 5 matching bases. V shed 0 bases and J shed 1 base, with 10 bases lying between them. Germline V gene lookup returns CDR1 DFQATT and CDR2 SNEGSKA (reference sequence). This CDR3 contains 14 residues. The CDR3 DNA follows: TGCAGTGCTAGAGATCTGAACAGGTCCTACGAGCAGTACTTC. This sequence encodes CSARDLNRSYEQYF.

Of note for this clonotype: Relative to the germline gene, one junction end is altered; a read error may explain this. The J gene is TRBJ1-2, the V gene TRBV6-2 or TRBV6-3, with D perhaps TRBD1 (5 bases). Germline V gene lookup returns CDR1 MNHEY and CDR2 SVGEGT. The CDR3 is 18 residues long. The CDR3 sequence: CVSSYSRGSDQPNYGYTF. In nucleotides, the CDR3 is TGTGTCAGCAGTTACTCGAGGGGCTCAGACCAACCTAACTATGGCTACACCTTC.

The V call is TRBV6-1, the J call TRBJ1-2; D is unclear. Germline V gene sequence: CDR1 MNHNS, CDR2 SASEGT. V dropped 4 bases and J dropped 2 bases, with 14 bases sitting between them. The CDR3 totals 15 residues. The DNA of the CDR3 is TGTGCCAGCAGTGGCCCTTTGGGCCGGAACTATGGCTACACCTTC. Its protein is CASSGPLGRNYGYTF.